This paragraph reports one T cell receptor beta chain. In the PCR, 60 Vbeta and 13 Jbeta primers were used. Measured with immunoSEQ multiplex PCR; TCRdb has only the in-frame clones, and not every one. Of over 110,000 clones listed, around 82% are singletons. The CDR3 covers 16 residues. The germline gives CDR1 SGHRS, CDR2 YFSETQ. J lost 3 bases, V lost 1 base, and 6 bases had no gene match. This sample was included in a study of cytomegalovirus exposure and HLA in healthy donors. Study overall: Some 80 million unique TCRs from HLA-typed donors were held in an early data release.

The sample consisted of PBMCs. This TCR derives from a female donor in good health and CMV-seronegative. The chain is built from TRBV5-1 and TRBJ1-1; 10 nucleotides agree with TRBD1. CDR3 bases: TGCGCCAGCAGCTTGACGACAGGGGGCCTGGACACTGAAGCTTTCTTT. This translates into CASSLTTGGLDTEAFF.